Sequencing of this T cell receptor beta chain was carried out in a study of blood T cells in healthy people across ages. Turning to the study itself: Capture by template switching was about one barcoded beta molecule per two T cells. The study's findings and limits: Because donor CMV status was unknown, expanded clonotype changes were possibly confounded. Long-lived donors carried more naive CD4+ cells and greater diversity than aged donors.

This clonotype occurred once. Its target is not known. A sample-barcoded 5' primer and a J-beta primer mix were used in a second PCR of roughly 6 to 11 cycles. Using its own MiXCR run on the 5' RACE reads, TCRdb lists one record per CDR3 protein. The repertoire holds about 690,000 distinct CDR3 sequences, roughly two fifths seen once, with around 30% in the top ten. Each sample provided at least 5 micrograms of extracted total RNA. Germline V lookup: CDR1 DFQATT, CDR2 SNEGSKA (reference sequence). The CDR3 runs to 14 residues. The sample comprised blood. The genes are TRBV20-1 and TRBJ2-5; 8 nucleotides align to TRBD2. The J call may be wrong; the DNA end is better matched by TRBJ2-7. The sequence was collected from an elderly man in good health. The CDR3 nucleotides read TGCAGTGCTAACCGGGTAGCGGGAACCTACGAGCAGTACTTC. Translating it yields CSANRVAGTYEQYF.